One sample yielded the 12 T cell receptor beta chains listed below, sequenced in a study of OX40 agonist ivuxolimab in advanced cancers. Sequencing used immunoSEQ multiplex PCR; TCRdb keeps in-frame clones, though not all of them. Here the sample spans approximately 77,000 clones, around 90% being singletons. The sequenced sample was CD4+ or CD8+ T cells sorted from blood, obtained in a trial of the OX40 agonist ivuxolimab. The receptors derive from an adult with an advanced solid tumor such as melanoma, head and neck, liver or kidney cancer.

J is TRBJ2-7 and V is TRBV27, with 11 nucleotides matching TRBD2. The CDR3 loop spans 20 amino acids. The V gene's germline CDR1 is MNHEY and CDR2 SMNVEV (reference sequence). The junction had 18 bases not matched to a gene; V was cut back by 1 base and J by 4 bases. For the CDR3, the DNA is TGTGCCAGCAGTTTATTCGTTTGGCGAGGTGGTACTAGCGGGGGATACGAGCAGTACTTC. Its protein is CASSLFVWRGGTSGGYEQYF.

The V call is TRBV13, the J call TRBJ2-3; D may be TRBD1 (5 bases). This CDR3 is built from 17 residues. V lost 5 bases to trimming and J lost 4 bases, with 22 bases between them. Germline lookup yields CDR1 PRHDT and CDR2 FYEKMQ (reference sequence). CDR3 amino acids: CASSPPGRGPLSDTQYF. CDR3 nucleotide sequence: TGTGCCAGCAGCCCCCCCGGAAGGGGCCCGCTTTCAGATACGCAGTATTTT.

The chain employs TRBV15 and TRBJ2-5; 11 nucleotides align to TRBD2. V was clipped by 0 bases and J by 1 base; unmatched bases: 10. Germline V lookup: CDR1 LNHNV, CDR2 YYDKDF (reference sequence). The CDR3 sequence is 19 residues long. DNA for the CDR3: TGTGCCACCAGCAGAGATCAGGAGGGTCTAGCGGGGGGCCAAGAGACCCAGTACTTC. Its translation: CATSRDQEGLAGGQETQYF.

This chain links TRBV29-1 with TRBJ1-2, with 10 bases fitting TRBD1. The CDR3 is made up of 15 amino acids. CDR1 is SQVTM, CDR2 ANQGSEA, per germline. V gave up 0 bases and J gave up 2 bases; unmatched junction bases: 3. As DNA, the CDR3 is TGCAGCGTTGAAGATCGGGGACAGGGGAACTATGGCTACACCTTC. This codes for CSVEDRGQGNYGYTF.

V and J are TRBV2 and TRBJ1-6; TRBD1 is a possible D gene (6 bases). V was clipped by 1 base and J by 10 bases, with 23 bases between them. Germline V gene data show CDR1 as SNHLY and CDR2 as FYNNEI. This CDR3 is 18 amino acids long. The CDR3 is CASSEGLGAGGKGSPLHF. The CDR3 DNA reads as TGTGCCAGCAGTGAAGGTCTGGGGGCGGGGGGCAAGGGGTCACCCCTCCACTTT.

The rearrangement uses TRBV5-4 and TRBJ1-1; 10 positions match TRBD1. Germline values: CDR1 SGHNT, CDR2 YYREEE (reference sequence). The V segment lost 5 bases and the J segment 0 bases; nucleotides outside the gene matches: 7. The CDR3 has 16 residues. As DNA, the CDR3 is TGTGCCAGCAGTTCTGGACAGGGGGTGATGAACACTGAAGCTTTCTTT. Encoded protein: CASSSGQGVMNTEAFF.

The CDR3 bases are TGTGCCAGCACCAAAACGCGGGGGAACTATGGCTACACCTTC. Protein product: CASTKTRGNYGYTF. J is TRBJ1-2 and V is TRBV27, with D possibly TRBD1 on 5 matching bases. V lost 7 bases, J lost 2 bases, and 14 bases lay in between. Germline-derived CDR1 and CDR2 are MNHEY and SMNVEV (reference sequence). The CDR3 spans 14 residues.

The J gene is TRBJ2-7, the V gene TRBV11-3; 8 bases are a match to TRBD1. After removal of 7 bases from V and 2 bases from J, the junction contained 16 bases not matched to a gene. The CDR3 is 17 amino acids. The V gene's germline CDR1 is SGHNT and CDR2 YENEEA. CDR3 loop: CASKIGTGEQKTYEQYF. The CDR3 nucleotides are TGTGCCAGCAAAATTGGGACAGGAGAACAAAAAACCTACGAGCAGTACTTC. The whole variable domain, remainder taken from reference TRBV11-3 and TRBJ2-7, is EAGVVQSPRYKIIEKKQPVAFWCNPISGHNTLYWYLQNLGQGPELLIRYENEEAVDDSQLPKDRFSAERLKGVDSTLKIQPAELGDSAVYLCASKIGTGEQKTYEQYFGPGTRLTVT.

The J gene is TRBJ2-3, the V gene TRBV13, with 7 nucleotides matching TRBD1. Germline V gene lookup returns CDR1 PRHDT and CDR2 FYEKMQ (reference sequence). The ends lost 1 base at V and 0 bases at J; junction bases unmatched: 1. This CDR3 is built from 15 residues. The CDR3 DNA follows: TGTGCCAGCAGCTTAGTGGGACAGAGCACAGATACGCAGTATTTT. It codes for CASSLVGQSTDTQYF.

This chain links TRBV7-9 with TRBJ1-1; D remains ambiguous. Germline V lookup: CDR1 SEHNR, CDR2 FQNEAQ (reference sequence). V lost 5 bases and J lost 0, with 16 bases in between. The CDR3 consists of 16 residues. The chain's CDR3 is CASSPPQGEMNTEAFF. The CDR3 coding sequence is TGTGCCAGCAGCCCCCCTCAAGGAGAGATGAACACTGAAGCTTTCTTT.

The chain joins TRBV15 to TRBJ1-5; possibly TRBD1 for D (6 bases). This CDR3 comprises 15 residues. The V gene lost 0 bases and the J gene lost 6 bases, with 12 bases spanning the gap. CDR1 and CDR2 from the germline V gene are LNHNV and YYDKDF (reference sequence). The CDR3 DNA reads as TGTGCCACCAGCAGAGATTTGGGGGCAGCTCAGCCCCAGCATTTT. It codes for CATSRDLGAAQPQHF.

This clone has only a few counts. This chain joins TRBV4-2 and TRBJ2-7; either TRBD1 or TRBD2 may supply D (6 bases each). The CDR3 is made up of 16 amino acids. The germline gives CDR1 LGHNA, CDR2 YNFKEQ. Trimming removed 0 bases at V and 4 bases at J, with 16 bases between. CDR3 protein: CASSQDVAGGLYEQYF. In DNA form, the CDR3 reads TGTGCCAGCAGCCAAGATGTTGCCGGGGGCCTTTACGAGCAGTACTTC.